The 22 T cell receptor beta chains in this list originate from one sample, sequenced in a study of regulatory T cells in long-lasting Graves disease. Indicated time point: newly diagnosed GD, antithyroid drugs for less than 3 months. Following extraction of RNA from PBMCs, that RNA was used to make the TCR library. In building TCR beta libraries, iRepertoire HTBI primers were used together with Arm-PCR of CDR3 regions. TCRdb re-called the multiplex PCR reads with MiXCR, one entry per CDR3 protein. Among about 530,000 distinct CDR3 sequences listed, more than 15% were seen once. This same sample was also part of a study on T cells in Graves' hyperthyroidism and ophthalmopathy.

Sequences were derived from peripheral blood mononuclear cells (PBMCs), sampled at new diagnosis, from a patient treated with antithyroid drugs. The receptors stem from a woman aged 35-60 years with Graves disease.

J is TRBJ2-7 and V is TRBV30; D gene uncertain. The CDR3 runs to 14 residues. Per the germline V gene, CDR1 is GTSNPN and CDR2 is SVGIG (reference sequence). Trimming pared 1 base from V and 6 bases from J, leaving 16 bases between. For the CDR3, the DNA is TGTGCCTGGAGTGACTCTCCACAGAGAGGCGAGCAGTACTTC. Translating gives CAWSDSPQRGEQYF.

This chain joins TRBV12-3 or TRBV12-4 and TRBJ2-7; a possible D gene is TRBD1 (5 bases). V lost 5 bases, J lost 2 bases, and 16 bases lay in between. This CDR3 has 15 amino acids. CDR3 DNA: TGTGCCAGCAGTCCCGACAAGGGGAAGCCCTACGAGCAGTACTTC. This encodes CASSPDKGKPYEQYF.

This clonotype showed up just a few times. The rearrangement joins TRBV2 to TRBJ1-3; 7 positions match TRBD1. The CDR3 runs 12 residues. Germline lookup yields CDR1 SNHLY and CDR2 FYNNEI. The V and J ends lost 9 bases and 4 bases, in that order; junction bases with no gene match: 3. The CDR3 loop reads CARQGFGNTIYF. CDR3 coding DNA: TGTGCCAGACAGGGGTTCGGAAACACCATATATTTT.

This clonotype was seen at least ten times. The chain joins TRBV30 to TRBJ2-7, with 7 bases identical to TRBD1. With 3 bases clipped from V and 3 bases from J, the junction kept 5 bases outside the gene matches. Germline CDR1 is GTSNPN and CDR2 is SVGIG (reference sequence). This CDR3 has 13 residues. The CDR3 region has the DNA TGTGCCTGGAGAGGGGACAGTTACTACGAGCAGTACTTC. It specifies CAWRGDSYYEQYF.

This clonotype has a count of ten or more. DNA for the CDR3: TGTGCCAGCAGTATCCTCGCATGCCCTGACACCACCTATGATGGCTACACCTTC. It translates to CASSILACPDTTYDGYTF. The gene calls are TRBV28 and TRBJ1-2; the D is unclear. Germline CDR1 reads MDHEN; CDR2 reads SYDVKM. Between the trimmed V and J ends, which lost 5 bases and 6 bases, there was a span of 28 bases. The CDR3 consists of 18 residues.

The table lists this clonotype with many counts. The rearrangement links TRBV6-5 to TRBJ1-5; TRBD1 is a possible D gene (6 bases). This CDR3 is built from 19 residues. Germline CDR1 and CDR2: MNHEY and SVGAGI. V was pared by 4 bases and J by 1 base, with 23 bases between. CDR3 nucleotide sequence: TGTGCCAGCAGTTCCGCCGGGACACACCACGGGGTGAGCAATCAGCCCCAGCATTTT. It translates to CASSSAGTHHGVSNQPQHF.

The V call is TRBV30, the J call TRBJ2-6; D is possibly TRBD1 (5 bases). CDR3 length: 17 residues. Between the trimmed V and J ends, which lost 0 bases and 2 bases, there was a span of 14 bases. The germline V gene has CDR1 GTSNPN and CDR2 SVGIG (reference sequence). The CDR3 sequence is CAWSVMWTSPGANVLTF. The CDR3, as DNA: TGTGCCTGGAGTGTAATGTGGACAAGCCCTGGGGCCAACGTCCTGACTTTC.

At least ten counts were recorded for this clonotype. This CDR3 is CASSTPRAVENIQYF. The DNA for the CDR3 is TGTGCCAGCAGCACGCCTCGAGCTGTAGAAAACATTCAGTACTTC. The chain joins TRBV7-9 to TRBJ2-4; D is uncertain. The CDR3 is made up of 15 amino acids. The V and J ends lost 5 bases and 5 bases respectively, with 16 bases between them. The germline V gene has CDR1 SEHNR and CDR2 FQNEAQ (reference sequence). The variable domain in full, with the rest retrieved from reference TRBV7-9 and TRBJ2-4, is DTGVSQNPRHKITKRGQNVTFRCDPISEHNRLYWYRQTLGQGPEFLTYFQNEAQLEKSRLLSDRFSAERPKGSFSTLEIQRTEQGDSAMYLCASSTPRAVENIQYFGAGTRLSVL.

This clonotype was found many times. CDR3 protein: CSAIAWNEQFF. CDR3 bases: TGCAGTGCTATAGCTTGGAATGAGCAGTTCTTC. The chain employs TRBV20-1 and TRBJ2-1, with unresolved D. Germline V lookup: CDR1 DFQATT, CDR2 SNEGSKA (reference sequence). The CDR3 loop spans 11 amino acids. V was shortened by 4 bases and J by 7 bases, with 8 bases between the two germline ends.

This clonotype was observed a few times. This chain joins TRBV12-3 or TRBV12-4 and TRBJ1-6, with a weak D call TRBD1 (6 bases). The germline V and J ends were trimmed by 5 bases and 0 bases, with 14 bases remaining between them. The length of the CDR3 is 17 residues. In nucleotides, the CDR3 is TGTGCCAGCAGTACAGGGAGCAGAGGCTCCTATAATTCACCCCTCCACTTT. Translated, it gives CASSTGSRGSYNSPLHF.

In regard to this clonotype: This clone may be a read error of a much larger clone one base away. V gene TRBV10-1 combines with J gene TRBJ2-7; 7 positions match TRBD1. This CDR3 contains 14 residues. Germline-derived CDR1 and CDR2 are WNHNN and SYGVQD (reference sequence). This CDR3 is CASNRRQGVDEQCF. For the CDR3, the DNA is TGCGCCAGCAACCGTCGACAGGGTGTGGACGAGCAGTGCTTC.

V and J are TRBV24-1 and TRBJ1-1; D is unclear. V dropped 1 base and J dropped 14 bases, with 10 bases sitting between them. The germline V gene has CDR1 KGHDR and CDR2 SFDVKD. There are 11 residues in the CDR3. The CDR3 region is CATSDLRFQFF. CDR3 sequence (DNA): TGTGCCACCAGTGATTTAAGGTTTCAGTTCTTT.

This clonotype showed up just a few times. The CDR3 sequence is CASSRDNYAEAFF. The CDR3 DNA is TGTGCCAGCAGTAGAGACAATTATGCTGAAGCTTTCTTT. The rearrangement joins TRBV6-4 to TRBJ1-1; D gene ambiguous. Germline-derived CDR1 and CDR2 are MRHNA and SNTAGT. The CDR3 consists of 13 residues. The V end lost 5 bases, the J end lost 6 bases, and 13 bases lay between the germline ends.

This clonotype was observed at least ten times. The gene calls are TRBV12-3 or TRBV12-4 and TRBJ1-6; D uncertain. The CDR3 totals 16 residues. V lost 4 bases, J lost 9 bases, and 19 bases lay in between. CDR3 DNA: TGTGCCAGCAGTTACAGTCCGGCCCTCGCGGGTTCACCCCTCCACTTT. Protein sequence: CASSYSPALAGSPLHF.

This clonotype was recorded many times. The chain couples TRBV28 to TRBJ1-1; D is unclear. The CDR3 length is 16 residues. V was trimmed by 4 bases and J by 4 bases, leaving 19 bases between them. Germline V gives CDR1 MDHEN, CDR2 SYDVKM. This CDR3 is CASSWRGDFGSTEAFF. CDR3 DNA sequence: TGTGCCAGCAGTTGGCGTGGGGATTTTGGGTCCACTGAAGCTTTCTTT.

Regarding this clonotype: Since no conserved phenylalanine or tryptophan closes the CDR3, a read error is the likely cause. As DNA, the CDR3 is TGTGCCAGTAGACAGGGGGCAGGTGAAGCTTTCCTT. This translates into CASRQGAGEAFL. V gene TRBV18 combines with J gene TRBJ1-1; 10 positions match TRBD1. CDR1 and CDR2 from the germline V gene are KGHSH and LQKENI. The junction had 5 bases not matched to a gene; V was cut back by 9 bases and J by 7 bases. The CDR3 covers 12 residues.

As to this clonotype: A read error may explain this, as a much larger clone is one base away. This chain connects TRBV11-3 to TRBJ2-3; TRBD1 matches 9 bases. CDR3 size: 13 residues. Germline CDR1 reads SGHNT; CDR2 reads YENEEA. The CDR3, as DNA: TGTGCCAGCCAGGACAGGGGCACAGATGCGCAGTATTTT. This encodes CASQDRGTDAQYF.

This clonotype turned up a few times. The CDR3 coding sequence is TGCAGTGCAACGAAGCAAGAGACCCAGTACTTC. Protein product: CSATKQETQYF. The chain joins TRBV20-1 to TRBJ2-5, with D unresolved. The germline V gene encodes CDR1 DFQATT and CDR2 SNEGSKA (reference sequence). Trimming pared 6 bases from V and 2 bases from J, leaving 7 bases between. The CDR3 covers 11 residues.

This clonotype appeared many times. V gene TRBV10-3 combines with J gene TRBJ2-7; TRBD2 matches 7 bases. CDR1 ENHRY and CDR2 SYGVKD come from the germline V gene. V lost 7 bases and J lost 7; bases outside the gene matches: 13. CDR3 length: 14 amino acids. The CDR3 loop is CAITTSDLPREQYF. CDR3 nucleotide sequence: TGTGCCATCACCACTAGCGACCTACCAAGAGAGCAGTACTTC.

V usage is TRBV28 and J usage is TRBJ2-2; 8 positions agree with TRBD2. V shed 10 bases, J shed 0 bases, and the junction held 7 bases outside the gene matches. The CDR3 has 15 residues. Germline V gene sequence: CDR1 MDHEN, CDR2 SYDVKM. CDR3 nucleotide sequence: TGTGCCACCAAAAGCGGGGGCGCGAACACCGGGGAGCTGTTTTTT. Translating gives CATKSGGANTGELFF.

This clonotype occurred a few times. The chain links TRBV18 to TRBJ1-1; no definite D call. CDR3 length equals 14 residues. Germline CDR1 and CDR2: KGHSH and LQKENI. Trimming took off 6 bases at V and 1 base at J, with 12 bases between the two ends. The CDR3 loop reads CASSRTDTNTEAFF. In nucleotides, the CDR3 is TGTGCCAGCTCCCGAACAGATACGAACACTGAAGCTTTCTTT.

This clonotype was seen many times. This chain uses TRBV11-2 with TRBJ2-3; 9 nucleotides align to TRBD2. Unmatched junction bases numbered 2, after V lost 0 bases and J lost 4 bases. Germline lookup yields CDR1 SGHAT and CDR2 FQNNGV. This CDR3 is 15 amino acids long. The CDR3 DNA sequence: TGTGCCAGCAGCTTAGACGGGACTAGCTCAGATACGCAGTATTTT. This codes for CASSLDGTSSDTQYF.